This TCR beta chain was captured by sequencing in a study of identical twins (dated by TCRdb to 2015 to 2016). Regarding the study in general: To test whether fetal clonotypes persist, the study used deep sequencing on TCR alpha and beta repertoires from monozygotic twins, unrelated adults of various ages, and cord blood. To rule out contamination, replicate twin experiments were performed at different times with different library preparation protocols.

Library preparation employed 5' RACE. Sequenced using an Illumina HiSeq 2000. A universal primer binding site was introduced by template switching, and a unique molecular identifier was present in the final cDNA, enabling accurate counting of TCR cDNA molecules. Specific primers in the conserved constant-segment region were used to synthesize first-strand cDNA for the TCR alpha and beta chains. To control for contamination, every cDNA library was double barcoded, receiving both a SMART-Mk sample barcode and Illumina barcodes. TruSeq adapter sequences, together with Illumina sample barcodes, were added in two successive PCR steps. Sequencing of the TCR alpha and beta cDNA libraries was done on the Illumina HiSeq platform using custom primers. Concerning the study's data processing: MiGEC was used to process raw reads and extract unique molecular identifiers, and MiXCR was used to find CDR3 positions. For each individual, recombination models were inferred using an EM algorithm with the repgenHMM and IGoR tools. The analysis of shared clonotypes was done with the tcR package in R, with sharing normalized by the product of cloneset sizes. To study raw recombination without the effects of thymic and clonal selection, out-of-frame nonproductive sequences were analyzed. Through fastp at Q25 and MiXCR, TCRdb rebuilt clones from the public reads, retaining in-frame beta chains. CDR3 protein duplicates are merged, each entry listing the most common genes and DNA. The V and J calls follow TCRdb's processing rather than the paper's. The sample yields 200,000 to 250,000 distinct CDR3 sequences; approximately 7% were counted once. The ten most abundant clones make up roughly 3.7% of the sample.

Sequences LGHDT (CDR1) and YNNKEL (CDR2) are obtained from the germline V gene (reference sequence). The CDR3 numbers 15 residues from cysteine through phenylalanine. The retained sequence is limited to the CDR3, 45 bases, with the frame set at the first base. V drops 0 bases and J drops 2 bases, leaving 9 bases in between. Every donor in the study was a healthy Caucasian. The twin cohort comprised three pairs of female monozygotic twins, all aged about 18 to 30 years. Miltenyi CD45RO+ enrichment and human naive T-cell isolation kits were used to isolate memory (CD45RO+) and naive T cells from PBMC. Study-level results and caveats: Zero-insertion analyses could be partly confounded by invariant T cells such as MAIT and iNKT, though diverse VJ usage argued against such confounding for most clonotypes. Conclusions relied on cross-sectional statistical analysis, since the same donors could not be followed over many years. The excess sharing between twins in beta out-of-frame sequences was weaker because fewer shared sequences reduced the signal-to-noise ratio. Compared with coincidental sharing between unrelated individuals, an excess of low generation-probability sequences was observed among out-of-frame TCR alpha sequences shared between twins. In monozygotic twins, recombination models systematically underestimated out-of-frame TCR alpha sharing, but the models matched the sharing seen between unrelated individuals. Fewer insertions were carried by abundant cord blood beta clonotypes, a similar but weaker trend appeared in young adult naive repertoires, and no such trend appeared in memory repertoires.

This clonotype showed up just a few times. The target of this receptor is not known. No much larger clone exists at a distance of one base, and base qualities are not known. The sample was also reused in another study, on yellow fever vaccine responses in identical twins. As that second paper reports: The authors reported that the T cell response to vaccination in identical twins appeared partly convergent and partly personalized. The study precisely tracked vaccine-responding T cell clones in identical twins.

The TCR was taken from a young woman in good health. The chain joins TRBV3-1 to TRBJ2-3; the D region possibly corresponds to TRBD2 (5 bases align). What was sequenced was memory (CD45RO+) T cells sorted from blood. Sample cell subset or site, as interpreted from the label and publication: CD45RO+ enriched T cells. The DNA sequence is TGTGCCAGCAGCCAAGACGGGAAACACACAGATACGCAGTATTTT. Its protein is CASSQDGKHTDTQYF.